This T cell receptor (beta chain) was identified in a study of a mutant IDH1 vaccine in newly diagnosed glioma. In the study overall: Vaccines began 4-6 weeks after radiotherapy alone, or with temozolomide cycles. Among treated patients, about 62% were male and about 38% female, and mean age was roughly 40 years. The week-35 safety follow-up was V12, and the week-47 study end was V13. Before enrollment, the patients had been treated with radiotherapy alone, temozolomide alone, or both together. Most of them had received both.

The trim removed 1 base at V and 2 bases at J, leaving 0 bases unmatched. CDR1 and CDR2 from the germline V gene are SGHVS and FQNEAQ. The CDR3 is 14 amino acids. The time point was: week 47, end of study. Topical imiquimod accompanied each vaccine dose, which consisted of 300 ug of mutant IDH1 20-mer peptide. This clone was seen a handful of times. The antigen is not known. Sequenced by immunoSEQ multiplex PCR; TCRdb stores in-frame clones only, minus some. The table records tens of thousands of clones, roughly four fifths of them present only once. This TCR was recovered from a man aged 25-45 years with glioma. The sample consisted of PBMCs, taken from a glioma patient whose treatment included an IDH1 peptide vaccine. V usage is TRBV7-8 and J usage is TRBJ2-7, with 9 bases aligning to TRBD1. The CDR3 spells CASSLGQGAYEQYF. The CDR3 region has the DNA TGTGCCAGCAGCTTAGGACAGGGGGCCTACGAGCAGTACTTC.